This TCR beta chain derives from a study of OX40 agonist ivuxolimab in advanced cancers. The overall study: The dose-escalation cohort had hepatocellular carcinoma, melanoma, renal cell or head and neck cancer.

Profiling relied on immunoSEQ multiplex PCR, and the TCRdb table lists in-frame clones only, not all of them. The table includes about 82,000 clones, just under 95% detected once. This clone appeared once. Germline V gene lookup returns CDR1 SGHNT and CDR2 YYREEE (reference sequence). CDR3 length: 16 amino acids. V was pared by 0 bases and J by 1 base, with 6 bases of the junction left unmatched. J is TRBJ1-1 and V is TRBV5-4, with 7 bases fitting TRBD1. The TCR comes from an adult with an advanced solid tumor such as melanoma, head and neck, liver or kidney cancer. The sample here was CD4+ or CD8+ T cells sorted from blood, taken in a trial of the OX40 agonist ivuxolimab. The CDR3 here is CASSLGSRQGNTEAFF. Here the CDR3 DNA reads TGTGCCAGCAGCTTGGGTTCCCGACAGGGGAACACTGAAGCTTTCTTT.